Below, 18 T cell receptor beta chains from the same sample are listed, as sequenced in a study of blood T cell repertoires in COVID-19. Here immunoSEQ multiplex PCR was the method, and the copy in TCRdb shows in-frame clones only, minus some. The top ten hold roughly 5% of the sample, which has 200,000 to 300,000 clones, 70% to 90% seen once. Material for sequencing was peripheral blood. All receptors derive from a woman aged 55-70 years with COVID-19, enrolled during active disease.

The V call is TRBV7-9, the J call TRBJ2-7, with a tentative D call TRBD1 (5 bases). CDR1 is SEHNR and CDR2 is FQNEAQ in the germline V gene (reference sequence). V lost 1 base, J lost 0 bases, and 13 bases lay in between. CDR3 size: 16 residues. The CDR3 region is CASSLDSWGASYEQYF. CDR3 DNA sequence: TGTGCCAGCAGCTTAGACTCATGGGGCGCCTCCTACGAGCAGTACTTC.

The sample holds a few counts of this clone. The chain employs TRBV5-1 and TRBJ1-4; D may be TRBD1 (5 bases). This CDR3 contains 14 residues. CDR1 and CDR2 from the germline V gene are SGHRS and YFSETQ. The V gene lost 4 bases and the J gene lost 5 bases, with 12 bases spanning the gap. The CDR3 DNA follows: TGCGCCAGCAGCATCGGGACTGTAAATGAAAAACTGTTTTTT. It is translated as CASSIGTVNEKLFF.

This clone turned up a few times. This sequence joins TRBV9 and TRBJ2-7; 10 nucleotides line up with TRBD2. The V and J ends lost 4 bases and 4 bases, in that order; junction bases with no gene match: 8. Germline loops: CDR1 SGDLS, CDR2 YYNGEE. This CDR3 has 15 residues. The CDR3 coding sequence is TGTGCCAGCAGCAGTAAAGCGGGAGGGCCTTACGAGCAGTACTTC. Encoded protein: CASSSKAGGPYEQYF.

This clone was observed a single time. The V gene is TRBV19, the J gene TRBJ2-3; weak D call: TRBD1 (6 bases). Trimming left V 5 bases short and J 4 bases short, with 10 bases between. Germline V lookup: CDR1 LNHDA, CDR2 SQIVND (reference sequence). This CDR3 is 13 amino acids long. The CDR3 sequence is CASSVTGSDTQYF. The DNA of the CDR3 is TGTGCCAGTAGTGTTACAGGGTCAGATACGCAGTATTTT.

V and J are TRBV10-2 and TRBJ2-2; TRBD2 matches at 8 bases. CDR3 length: 14 residues. Germline V CDR1 and CDR2: WSHSY, SAAADI. The V segment lost 10 bases and the J segment 5 bases; nucleotides outside the gene matches: 9. In DNA form, the CDR3 reads TGCGCCACCTCCGGGACTAGTGGTACCGGGGAGCTGTTTTTT. It specifies CATSGTSGTGELFF.

J is TRBJ2-3 and V is TRBV5-1; tentatively, D is TRBD2 (6 bases). Germline CDR1 and CDR2: SGHRS and YFSETQ. Trimming pared 1 base from V and 1 base from J, leaving 10 bases between. This CDR3 has 15 residues. In DNA form, the CDR3 reads TGCGCCAGCAGCTTGACGGGAGTGGGCACAGATACGCAGTATTTT. Its translation is CASSLTGVGTDTQYF.

V is TRBV27 and J is TRBJ2-2; TRBD2 might be the D (6 bases). V was cut by 5 bases and J by 6 bases, with 16 bases left in between. The germline gives CDR1 MNHEY, CDR2 SMNVEV (reference sequence). The CDR3 sequence is 15 residues long. The CDR3 loop reads CASSPGGLPSGELFF. CDR3 nucleotide sequence: TGTGCCAGCAGTCCCGGGGGACTCCCGTCCGGGGAGCTGTTTTTT.

This chain connects TRBV19 to TRBJ2-5, with 11 bases matching TRBD2. Trimming at V came to 4 bases and at J to 4 bases, leaving 20 bases not matched to a gene. The CDR3 covers 20 residues. CDR1 is LNHDA and CDR2 is SQIVND in the germline V gene (reference sequence). The CDR3 bases are TGTGCCAGTAGTACCCAAGCTCGGACTAGCGGGCGAGCTTTCCGAGAGACCCAGTACTTC. Encoded protein: CASSTQARTSGRAFRETQYF.

CDR3 amino acids: CASSFQTTGGRGGYTF. Here the CDR3 DNA reads TGTGCCAGCAGCTTCCAGACCACAGGGGGCCGGGGTGGCTACACCTTC. The gene calls are TRBV9 and TRBJ1-2, with TRBD1 matching 9 bases. The J segment lost 7 bases and the V segment lost 4 bases, leaving 14 bases of the junction unmatched. The germline V gene has CDR1 SGDLS and CDR2 YYNGEE. CDR3 size: 16 residues.

The rearrangement joins TRBV19 to TRBJ1-1, with 7 bases aligning to TRBD1. This CDR3 has 14 amino acids. The germline gives CDR1 LNHDA, CDR2 SQIVND (reference sequence). J was trimmed by 4 bases and V by 2 bases; bases with no gene match: 4. The CDR3 DNA reads as TGTGCCAGTAGTATACAGGGGGAGTTCACTGAAGCTTTCTTT. Translation gives CASSIQGEFTEAFF.

The chain links TRBV6-5 to TRBJ2-7, with a tentative D call TRBD1 (5 bases). The V and J ends lost 6 bases and 2 bases respectively, with 11 bases between them. This CDR3 spans 13 amino acids. Germline-derived CDR1 and CDR2 are MNHEY and SVGAGI. The CDR3 coding sequence is TGTGCCAGCAGGCAAGACAGAGCCTACGAGCAGTACTTC. Protein product: CASRQDRAYEQYF.

The rearrangement links TRBV5-5 to TRBJ1-1; D not certain. Trimming removed 0 bases from V and 0 bases from J, with 9 bases in between. Germline V gene data show CDR1 as SGHKS and CDR2 as YYEKEE (reference sequence). This CDR3 region has 15 residues. CDR3 in DNA: TGTGCCAGCAGCTTGGCCCCCACATTGAACACTGAAGCTTTCTTT. Amino acid sequence: CASSLAPTLNTEAFF.

J is TRBJ2-7 and V is TRBV11-2; D call uncertain. CDR3 length: 12 amino acids. V was trimmed by 6 bases and J by 5 bases, leaving 11 bases between them. CDR1 SGHAT and CDR2 FQNNGV come from the germline V gene. The CDR3 DNA follows: TGTGCCAGCAGATCAGGAAGCAACGAGCAGTACTTC. Translating gives CASRSGSNEQYF.

This clone has a single count. This chain joins TRBV6-1 and TRBJ1-1; D is undetermined. This CDR3 has 13 amino acids. The V and J ends lost 3 bases and 1 base respectively, with 6 bases between them. Looked up from germline, CDR1 is MNHNS and CDR2 is SASEGT. In DNA, the CDR3 is TGTGCCAGCAGTGATGGGAGGAACACTGAAGCTTTCTTT. Its translation is CASSDGRNTEAFF.

This clone was counted between two and nine times. CDR3 region: CASAGTGWTDTQYF. The CDR3 DNA reads as TGCGCCAGCGCCGGGACAGGGTGGACAGATACGCAGTATTTT. The genes are TRBV5-1 and TRBJ2-3; TRBD1 agrees at 9 bases. The CDR3 contains 14 residues. The trim removed 7 bases at V and 3 bases at J, leaving 6 bases unmatched. Germline-derived CDR1 and CDR2 are SGHRS and YFSETQ. Full variable domain (rest looked up from reference TRBV5-1 and TRBJ2-3): KAGVTQTPRYLIKTRGQQVTLSCSPISGHRSVSWYQQTPGQGLQFLFEYFSETQRNKGNFPGRFSGRQFSNSRSEMNVSTLELGDSALYLCASAGTGWTDTQYFGPGTRLTVL.

This chain connects TRBV19 to TRBJ2-2; D may be TRBD2 (6 bases). The CDR3 is 14 amino acids. CDR1 and CDR2 from the germline V gene are LNHDA and SQIVND (reference sequence). Trimming left V 7 bases short and J 4 bases short, with 13 bases between. In DNA form, the CDR3 reads TGTGCCAGTACATCGGGGGTCACCACCGGGGAGCTGTTTTTT. It specifies CASTSGVTTGELFF.

The chain uses TRBV18 and TRBJ1-1; D may be TRBD1 (5 bases). CDR3 length equals 14 residues. Trimming took off 2 bases at V and 8 bases at J, with 15 bases between the two ends. Germline lookup yields CDR1 KGHSH and CDR2 LQKENI. The chain's CDR3 is CASSPWKGESEAFF. The CDR3 DNA reads TGTGCCAGCTCACCATGGAAAGGGGAATCCGAAGCTTTCTTT.

The rearrangement uses TRBV5-6 and TRBJ2-1, with a possible D match to TRBD1 (6 bases). Looked up from germline, CDR1 is SGHDT and CDR2 is YYEEEE. The CDR3 is 16 amino acids. Trimming left V 4 bases short and J 6 bases short, with 20 bases between. For the CDR3, the DNA is TGTGCCAGCAGCCCAACCCCGGGACATCCAGGCAATGAGCAGTTCTTC. Amino acid sequence: CASSPTPGHPGNEQFF.